This TCR beta chain was retrieved from a study of T cell responses to AZD1222 COVID-19 vaccine. Profiling relied on immunoSEQ multiplex PCR, and the TCRdb table lists in-frame clones only, not all of them. The sample holds 170,000 or so clones, approximately 90% seen once. Overall study findings and caveats: Spike-wide coverage was observed for vaccine-associated CD4 TCRs, with dominant responses at 160-218 and 743-854.

This clone showed up just a few times. The antigen is undetermined. The origin of this receptor is an adult in good health. The specimen was peripheral blood, collected on day 0 of AZD1222 vaccination.

The DNA for the CDR3 is TGTGCCAGCAGTCCGGGACAGGGCCGTGGCTACACCTTC. Amino acids: CASSPGQGRGYTF. The chain uses TRBV2 and TRBJ1-2; the match to TRBD1 covers 9 bases. Germline V gene lookup returns CDR1 SNHLY and CDR2 FYNNEI. V lost 5 bases to trimming and J lost 7 bases; unmatched junction nucleotides: 5. The CDR3 is made up of 13 amino acids. Combining the CDR3 with reference TRBV2 and TRBJ1-2 gives the whole variable domain EPEVTQTPSHQVTQMGQEVILRCVPISNHLYFYWYRQILGQKVEFLVSFYNNEISEKSEIFDDQFSVERPDGSNFTLKIRSTKLEDSAMYFCASSPGQGRGYTFGSGTRLTVV.